These 32 T cell receptor beta chains originate from one sample sequenced in a study of cytomegalovirus exposure and HLA in healthy donors. Use of 60 Vbeta and 13 Jbeta primers characterized the PCR. Repertoires were generated with immunoSEQ multiplex PCR, while TCRdb's copy carries only in-frame clones and drops some. The table has about 160,000 clones, approximately 80% seen once; the top ten hold 5.5% to 8%. The sample comprised PBMCs. Receptors were obtained from a woman aged 25-40 years in good health and CMV-seropositive.

The chain has TRBV4-2 and TRBJ2-7; 11 bases fit TRBD1. The germline V gene has CDR1 LGHNA and CDR2 YNFKEQ. The CDR3 length is 15 residues. The J segment lost 6 bases and the V segment lost 5 bases, leaving 9 bases of the junction unmatched. The CDR3 is CASSSGTGGHGEQYF. CDR3 DNA sequence: TGTGCCAGCAGCTCAGGGACAGGGGGGCATGGCGAGCAGTACTTC.

The gene calls are TRBV7-8 and TRBJ1-2; D is perhaps TRBD1 (5 bases). Germline V gene data show CDR1 as SGHVS and CDR2 as FQNEAQ. This CDR3 spans 14 amino acids. Deletions cut 5 bases from V and 3 bases from J, with 13 bases between. CDR3: CASSPRGRDYGYTF. The CDR3 coding sequence is TGTGCCAGCAGCCCACGTGGCAGGGACTATGGCTACACCTTC.

This chain links TRBV27 with TRBJ1-1; no reliable D call. The CDR3 totals 13 residues. V dropped 7 bases and J dropped 4 bases, with 13 bases sitting between them. Per the germline V gene, CDR1 is MNHEY and CDR2 is SMNVEV (reference sequence). CDR3: CASMEGEGTEAFF. The CDR3 DNA reads as TGTGCCAGCATGGAGGGAGAGGGCACTGAAGCTTTCTTT.

The rearrangement uses TRBV4-1 and TRBJ1-3, with 8 nucleotides matching TRBD1. Trimming took 2 bases from V and 0 from J; bases not matched to a gene: 12. The length of the CDR3 is 19 residues. The germline V gene encodes CDR1 MGHRA and CDR2 YSYEKL. CDR3 amino acids: CASSQSRDRPALSGNTIYF. DNA of the CDR3: TGCGCCAGCAGCCAATCTAGGGACAGGCCAGCACTCTCTGGAAACACCATATATTTT.

This clone has only one observation. This chain links TRBV19 with TRBJ1-1; D is unresolved. Germline values: CDR1 LNHDA, CDR2 SQIVND (reference sequence). This CDR3 is 13 amino acids long. V lost 5 bases and J 1 base, leaving 8 bases between the germline ends. CDR3: CASSLRPNTEAFF. CDR3 in DNA: TGTGCCAGTAGTTTGCGGCCGAACACTGAAGCTTTCTTT.

The chain links TRBV4-2 to TRBJ1-1; TRBD1 is a possible D gene (5 bases). V gave up 4 bases and J gave up 3 bases, with 15 bases separating them. The CDR3 contains 15 residues. Germline V gives CDR1 LGHNA, CDR2 YNFKEQ. The CDR3 sequence is CASSRTELGDTEAFF. The CDR3 coding sequence is TGTGCCAGCAGCCGGACCGAGTTAGGGGACACTGAAGCTTTCTTT.

The rearrangement uses TRBV2 and TRBJ1-2; no clear D gene. Trimming cost V 7 bases and J 8 bases, with 14 bases left between them. The germline CDR1 and CDR2 sequences are SNHLY and FYNNEI. This CDR3 has 12 residues. This CDR3 reads CASTRTFGGYTF. CDR3 DNA sequence: TGTGCCAGCACCCGGACTTTCGGGGGCTACACCTTC.

Regarding this clone: This CDR3 is also generated by other DNA sequences in the sample. CDR3 sequence reads: CATSGGQGRSYEQYF. CDR3 in DNA: TGTGCCACCAGCGGGGGACAGGGCAGGTCCTACGAGCAGTACTTC. The chain uses TRBV15 and TRBJ2-7; 9 nucleotides line up with TRBD1. Trimming at V came to 5 bases and at J to 1 base, leaving 6 bases not matched to a gene. This CDR3 region has 15 residues. Germline V gene data show CDR1 as LNHNV and CDR2 as YYDKDF (reference sequence). The complete variable domain, with remaining parts taken from reference TRBV15 and TRBJ2-7, reads DAMVIQNPRYQVTQFGKPVTLSCSQTLNHNVMYWYQQKSSQAPKLLFHYYDKDFNNEADTPDNFQSRRPNTSFCFLDIRSPGLGDTAMYLCATSGGQGRSYEQYFGPGTRLTVT.

The V and J genes are TRBV9 and TRBJ1-1, with 7 bases that match TRBD1. Germline V lookup: CDR1 SGDLS, CDR2 YYNGEE. Losses at the gene ends were 3 bases for V and 1 base for J; bases not matched to a gene: 9. This CDR3 is built from 16 residues. CDR3 protein: CASSAFYGTANTEAFF. CDR3 nucleotides: TGTGCCAGCAGCGCATTCTACGGGACAGCGAACACTGAAGCTTTCTTT.

This clone has only a few counts. J is TRBJ2-1 and V is TRBV7-7; perhaps TRBD1 as D (7 bases). The CDR3 has 17 residues. The V and J ends lost 3 bases and 6 bases respectively, with 21 bases between them. CDR1 SSHAT and CDR2 FNYEAQ come from the germline V gene (reference sequence). CDR3 in amino acids: CASSFKLGGGLLNEQFF. CDR3 bases: TGTGCCAGCAGCTTTAAGTTAGGAGGGGGCCTGCTCAATGAGCAGTTCTTC.

This clone is a singleton in its sample. This chain joins TRBV6-5 and TRBJ1-2; the D gene is possibly TRBD1 (6 bases). Germline lookup yields CDR1 MNHEY and CDR2 SVGAGI. V shed 5 bases and J shed 3 bases, with 16 bases lying between them. The CDR3 has 15 residues. In nucleotides, the CDR3 is TGTGCCAGCAGTCCTACCGGGACATATGACTATGGCTACACCTTC. Amino acid sequence: CASSPTGTYDYGYTF.

This clone has just a few counts. Other DNA sequences in this sample translate to the same CDR3. This chain joins TRBV4-3 and TRBJ1-2; 10 positions match TRBD1. This CDR3 has 15 amino acids. Germline V gives CDR1 LGHNA, CDR2 YSLEER. Losses at the gene ends were 2 bases for V and 2 bases for J; bases not matched to a gene: 2. Written as DNA, the CDR3 is TGCGCCAGCAGCCAAACGGGACAGGGGAACTATGGCTACACCTTC. This codes for CASSQTGQGNYGYTF.

The chain couples TRBV19 to TRBJ2-7; possibly TRBD1 for D (6 bases). The CDR3 spans 16 residues. Germline V CDR1 and CDR2: LNHDA, SQIVND (reference sequence). The ends were cut back, 2 bases at V and 0 bases at J, with 14 bases in the middle. The CDR3: CASSITLGAGSYEQYF. CDR3 nucleotides: TGTGCCAGTAGTATAACCTTGGGGGCCGGCTCCTACGAGCAGTACTTC.

The CDR3 loop is CASSSPGTPAFDNSPLHF. The CDR3 DNA reads as TGCGCCAGCAGCTCCCCCGGGACACCCGCTTTTGATAATTCACCCCTCCACTTT. This chain uses TRBV5-1 with TRBJ1-6; D is possibly TRBD1 (6 bases). Trimming took off 3 bases at V and 5 bases at J, with 21 bases between the two ends. Germline lookup yields CDR1 SGHRS and CDR2 YFSETQ. The CDR3 contains 18 residues.

V usage is TRBV12-5 and J usage is TRBJ1-2; no clear D gene. Per the germline V gene, CDR1 is LGHNT and CDR2 is FRNRAP. The CDR3 is 14 residues long. V was shortened by 0 bases and J by 4 bases, with 9 bases between the two germline ends. CDR3 sequence (DNA): TGTGCTAGTGGTTTGGTACACCCCACCTATGGCTACACCTTC. Residues: CASGLVHPTYGYTF.

The chain couples TRBV5-1 to TRBJ2-3; TRBD2 agrees at 11 bases. CDR3 length equals 18 residues. V was pared by 7 bases and J by 0 bases, with 13 bases of the junction left unmatched. In germline, CDR1 is SGHRS, CDR2 YFSETQ. CDR3 amino acids: CASALLAGAAVSTDTQYF. The CDR3 DNA reads as TGCGCCAGCGCCCTACTAGCGGGGGCCGCGGTAAGCACAGATACGCAGTATTTT. The whole variable domain, filled in from reference TRBV5-1 and TRBJ2-3, reads KAGVTQTPRYLIKTRGQQVTLSCSPISGHRSVSWYQQTPGQGLQFLFEYFSETQRNKGNFPGRFSGRQFSNSRSEMNVSTLELGDSALYLCASALLAGAAVSTDTQYFGPGTRLTVL.

V usage is TRBV4-1 and J usage is TRBJ2-1; 12 nucleotides line up with TRBD2. Germline CDR1 MGHRA, CDR2 YSYEKL. Germline trimming cut 7 bases from V and 4 bases from J; bases unmatched to any gene: 11. This CDR3 is 17 amino acids long. CDR3 loop: CASTSRLAGGQYNEQFF. DNA for the CDR3: TGCGCCAGCACCTCCCGGCTAGCGGGGGGGCAATACAATGAGCAGTTCTTC.

V gene TRBV6-5 combines with J gene TRBJ1-1; D is unresolved. The CDR3 is made up of 13 amino acids. Trimming took 5 bases from V and 5 from J, leaving 12 bases between them. Looked up from germline, CDR1 is MNHEY and CDR2 is SVGAGI. DNA for the CDR3: TGTGCCAGCAGTCTCCATACACCGACTGAAGCTTTCTTT. It encodes CASSLHTPTEAFF.

CDR3 in amino acids: CASSPRGTSGGAVYEQFF. Written as DNA, the CDR3 is TGTGCCAGCTCACCACGAGGGACTAGCGGGGGGGCGGTCTATGAGCAGTTCTTC. The V call is TRBV18, the J call TRBJ2-1; 16 positions match TRBD2. With V trimmed by 1 base and J by 8 bases, 8 bases remained unmatched. The V gene's germline CDR1 is KGHSH and CDR2 LQKENI. This CDR3 spans 18 amino acids.

V and J are TRBV20-1 and TRBJ1-4; D is uncertain. CDR1 is DFQATT, CDR2 SNEGSKA, per germline (reference sequence). The length of the CDR3 is 11 residues. V lost 4 bases and J lost 4, with 4 bases in between. The CDR3 region has the DNA TGCAGTGCTATCTTTAATGAAAAACTGTTTTTT. Its translation: CSAIFNEKLFF.

The chain couples TRBV2 to TRBJ2-1; TRBD1 is a possible D gene (8 bases). The CDR3 is 14 residues long. The V and J ends lost 4 bases and 5 bases respectively, with 12 bases between them. Germline CDR1 reads SNHLY; CDR2 reads FYNNEI. The CDR3 region is CASSGQGRDNEQFF. DNA of the CDR3: TGTGCCAGCAGTGGACAGGGGAGGGACAATGAGCAGTTCTTC.

V is TRBV5-1 and J is TRBJ1-2; D possibly corresponds to TRBD1 (6 bases). From germline, CDR1 is SGHRS and CDR2 YFSETQ. CDR3 length: 16 residues. Between the trimmed V and J ends, which lost 4 bases and 2 bases, there was a span of 18 bases. CDR3 coding DNA: TGCGCCAGCAGCCCAGCGACAGGCAAACTCAACTATGGCTACACCTTC. Encoded protein: CASSPATGKLNYGYTF.

CDR3 amino acids: CASSPFAGASYEQYF. As DNA, the CDR3 is TGCGCCAGCAGCCCCTTCGCGGGGGCCTCCTACGAGCAGTACTTC. This chain links TRBV4-3 with TRBJ2-7, with D maybe TRBD2 (7 bases). The CDR3 sequence is 15 residues long. V lost 4 bases, J lost 0 bases, and 13 bases lay in between. The germline CDR1 and CDR2 sequences are LGHNA and YSLEER.

This chain links TRBV7-9 with TRBJ2-3; 8 nucleotides match TRBD2. Germline loops: CDR1 SEHNR, CDR2 FQNEAQ (reference sequence). J gave up 2 bases and V 3 bases, and 7 bases lay outside the gene matches. The CDR3 runs 16 residues. CDR3 sequence (DNA): TGTGCCAGCAGCTTTAGTACTAGCGGATTCACAGATACGCAGTATTTT. Translated, it gives CASSFSTSGFTDTQYF. Full variable domain (outside the CDR3, taken from reference TRBV7-9 and TRBJ2-3): DTGVSQNPRHKITKRGQNVTFRCDPISEHNRLYWYRQTLGQGPEFLTYFQNEAQLEKSRLLSDRFSAERPKGSFSTLEIQRTEQGDSAMYLCASSFSTSGFTDTQYFGPGTRLTVL.

The V call is TRBV9, the J call TRBJ1-2; D perhaps matches TRBD1 (6 bases). CDR1 SGDLS and CDR2 YYNGEE come from the germline V gene. Deletions cut 3 bases from V and 4 bases from J, with 19 bases between. The CDR3 is made up of 16 amino acids. The CDR3 reads CASSDSAGGLSYGYTF. CDR3 coding DNA: TGTGCCAGCAGCGACTCCGCGGGGGGCTTAAGCTATGGCTACACCTTC.

The chain employs TRBV6-5 and TRBJ2-1; TRBD1 might be the D (5 bases). The CDR3 has 14 residues. Germline CDR1 is MNHEY and CDR2 is SVGAGI. V was trimmed by 4 bases and J by 6 bases, leaving 13 bases between them. The CDR3 region is CASSLAPGLNEQFF. CDR3 DNA sequence: TGTGCCAGCAGTTTGGCGCCAGGGCTCAATGAGCAGTTCTTC.

This clone was seen a single time. This chain uses TRBV2 with TRBJ1-5, with a tentative D call TRBD1 (5 bases). There are 14 residues in the CDR3. With 4 bases removed from V and 0 bases from J, the gap between germline ends came to 7 bases. Looked up from germline, CDR1 is SNHLY and CDR2 is FYNNEI. CDR3 amino acids: CASSGTLSNQPQHF. The CDR3 nucleotides are TGTGCCAGCAGTGGGACACTTAGCAATCAGCCCCAGCATTTT.

This chain joins TRBV5-1 and TRBJ2-1, with TRBD2 matching 12 bases. This CDR3 region has 16 residues. Germline CDR1 reads SGHRS; CDR2 reads YFSETQ. V lost 4 bases and J lost 5; bases outside the gene matches: 7. The CDR3 loop reads CASSRGLAGGNNEQFF. The CDR3 nucleotides read TGCGCCAGCAGCCGGGGGCTAGCGGGGGGGAACAATGAGCAGTTCTTC.

V is TRBV29-1 and J is TRBJ2-5, with 7 bases matching TRBD1. Germline V CDR1 and CDR2: SQVTM, ANQGSEA. This CDR3 region has 12 residues. Trimming removed 1 base from V and 4 bases from J; junction bases left unmatched: 0. The chain's CDR3 is CSVEAGGETQYF. Here the CDR3 DNA reads TGCAGCGTTGAAGCAGGGGGAGAGACCCAGTACTTC.

The V gene is TRBV4-3, the J gene TRBJ2-3, with D uncertain. CDR1 is LGHNA and CDR2 is YSLEER in the germline V gene. This CDR3 has 16 amino acids. Trimming shortened V by 0 bases and J by 2 bases, and 12 bases separated the two germline ends. DNA for the CDR3: TGCGCCAGCAGCCAAGACCCCGAGGATCTCACAGATACGCAGTATTTT. It translates to CASSQDPEDLTDTQYF.

The gene calls are TRBV7-2 and TRBJ2-3, with 12 bases aligning to TRBD2. The V gene's germline CDR1 is SGHTA and CDR2 FQGNSA. The CDR3 runs 16 residues. After removal of 1 base from V and 6 bases from J, the junction contained 5 bases not matched to a gene. In nucleotides, the CDR3 is TGTGCCAGCAGCTTAGTAGGACTAGCGGGAATGGATACGCAGTATTTT. Translated, it gives CASSLVGLAGMDTQYF.

The gene calls are TRBV2 and TRBJ2-7; 9 nucleotides match TRBD1. The CDR3 consists of 14 residues. V lost 7 bases and J lost 6; bases outside the gene matches: 10. Germline V CDR1 and CDR2: SNHLY, FYNNEI. The CDR3 reads CASMREQGAGEQYF. CDR3 sequence (DNA): TGTGCCAGCATGAGAGAACAGGGGGCGGGCGAGCAGTACTTC.